This TCR beta chain appears in the sequencing data of a study of blood T cells in healthy people across ages. PCR was performed a second time for about 7 to 11 cycles using a sample-barcoded 5' primer and a J-beta primer mix. A minimum of 2.5 million CDR3-containing paired-end reads was obtained for each sample. TCRdb reprocessed the 5' RACE reads via MiXCR and lists one record per CDR3 protein. The top ten clones hold 25% to 35% of a sample with hundreds of thousands of distinct CDR3 sequences, approximately 40% of them seen once. Samples each had at least 6 micrograms of total RNA extracted. Remarks on this clonotype: Antigen: not known.

Study outcomes and limitations: Strong correlation was found linking TCR beta diversity to naive T cell percentage.

The sequence derives from a man older than 75 in good health. The source material was blood.

Written as DNA, the CDR3 is TGTGCCAGTAGTATGGGGGGTTTCAATCAGCCCCAGCATTTT. The encoded protein is CASSMGGFNQPQHF. The rearrangement joins TRBV19 to TRBJ1-5, with D possibly matching TRBD1 (5 bases). V lost 3 bases and J lost 3, with 9 bases in between. Germline-derived CDR1 and CDR2 are LNHDA and SQIVND (reference sequence). The CDR3 is 14 amino acids.